The 20 T cell receptor beta chains in this list originate from one sample, sequenced in a study of patients and donors after allogeneic stem cell transplantation. TCRdb reprocessed the RT-PCR reads via MiXCR and lists one record per CDR3 protein. The data show about 400,000 distinct CDR3 sequences, with more than 15% seen just once and roughly 7.2% held by the top ten. Source material: blood, either unsorted or a sorted T cell fraction (not recorded which). The source is a human donor who was either an allogeneic HSCT recipient or a stem cell or donor lymphocyte infusion donor (not recorded which). It is not recorded whose cells these are; they may come from a transplant donor.

This clonotype has more than one count but fewer than ten. J is TRBJ2-2 and V is TRBV5-1; possibly TRBD1 or TRBD2 for D (5 bases each). Germline lookup yields CDR1 SGHRS and CDR2 YFSETQ. Trimming left V 7 bases short and J 6 bases short, with 13 bases between. This CDR3 comprises 13 residues. CDR3 protein: CASDRDEAGELFF. CDR3 in DNA: TGCGCCAGCGATAGGGACGAGGCCGGGGAGCTGTTTTTT. Looking up the rest from reference TRBV5-1 and TRBJ2-2 gives the full variable domain: KAGVTQTPRYLIKTRGQQVTLSCSPISGHRSVSWYQQTPGQGLQFLFEYFSETQRNKGNFPGRFSGRQFSNSRSEMNVSTLELGDSALYLCASDRDEAGELFFGEGSRLTVL.

This clonotype was recorded a few times. A much larger clonotype is one base distant, so this may be a read error. The chain combines TRBV11-2 with TRBJ2-1; D gene ambiguous. Germline lookup yields CDR1 SGHAT and CDR2 FQNNGV. The CDR3 runs 10 residues. With 6 bases removed from V and 9 bases from J, the gap between germline ends came to 6 bases. The CDR3, as DNA: TGTGCCAGCAGGTTGGGTGAGCAGTTCTTC. Translated, it gives CASRLGEQFF. Filled out from reference TRBV11-2 and TRBJ2-1, the complete variable domain reads EAGVAQSPRYKIIEKRQSVAFWCNPISGHATLYWYQQILGQGPKLLIQFQNNGVVDDSQLPKDRFSAERLKGVDSTLKIQPAKLEDSAVYLCASRLGEQFFGPGTRLTVL.

This clonotype was seen a handful of times. V is TRBV5-1 and J is TRBJ1-2; tentatively, D is TRBD1 (6 bases). The CDR3 extends over 13 amino acids. Germline V gene data show CDR1 as SGHRS and CDR2 as YFSETQ. Between the trimmed V and J ends, which lost 8 bases and 3 bases, there was a span of 14 bases. The CDR3 bases are TGCGCCAGTAGACGGACAGAATACTATGGCTACACCTTC. Encoded protein: CASRRTEYYGYTF.

This rearrangement joins TRBV5-6 to TRBJ1-2; D is unresolved. V was cut by 0 bases and J by 2 bases, with 8 bases left in between. The germline V gene has CDR1 SGHDT and CDR2 YYEEEE. The CDR3 covers 14 residues. The CDR3 sequence: CASSLGRRNYGYTF. For the CDR3, the DNA is TGTGCCAGCAGCTTGGGCAGGAGAAACTATGGCTACACCTTC.

This clonotype was picked up many times. V gene TRBV5-1 combines with J gene TRBJ2-2; 9 bases are a match to TRBD2. V lost 5 bases to trimming and J lost 7 bases; unmatched junction nucleotides: 9. The V gene's germline CDR1 is SGHRS and CDR2 YFSETQ. CDR3 size: 15 residues. CDR3 DNA sequence: TGCGCCAGCAGGCTAGCGGGAATTTATGTCGGGGAGCTGTTTTTT. Residues: CASRLAGIYVGELFF.

The table lists this clonotype with a few counts. V gene TRBV7-2 combines with J gene TRBJ2-1, with TRBD2 matching over 10 bases. CDR1 and CDR2 from the germline V gene are SGHTA and FQGNSA. This CDR3 has 16 residues. Unmatched junction bases numbered 8, after V lost 3 bases and J lost 6 bases. CDR3 nucleotide sequence: TGTGCCAGCAGCTTGGTCGGGACTAGCGCGGCCAATGAGCAGTTCTTC. Residues: CASSLVGTSAANEQFF.

This clonotype was observed at least ten times. The V gene is TRBV7-2, the J gene TRBJ2-7, with TRBD2 matching over 14 bases. Trimming cost V 5 bases and J 4 bases; bases outside gene matches: 4. The V gene's germline CDR1 is SGHTA and CDR2 FQGNSA. The CDR3 extends over 15 amino acids. The CDR3 nucleotides are TGTGCCAGCAGCAAGACTAGCGGGGGGGCGTACGAGCAGTACTTC. It codes for CASSKTSGGAYEQYF.

The chain combines TRBV7-8 with TRBJ1-5; TRBD1 might be the D (5 bases). The CDR3 has 14 amino acids. Germline CDR1 and CDR2: SGHVS and FQNEAQ. V was trimmed by 4 bases and J by 5 bases, leaving 12 bases between them. DNA for the CDR3: TGTGCCAGCAGCTCCTTTCAGGGAGATCAGCCCCAGCATTTT. Translating it yields CASSSFQGDQPQHF. Supplemented by reference TRBV7-8 and TRBJ1-5, the full variable domain reads GAGVSQSPRYKVAKRGQDVALRCDPISGHVSLFWYQQALGQGPEFLTYFQNEAQLDKSGLPSDRFFAERPEGSVSTLKIQRTQQEDSAVYLCASSSFQGDQPQHFGDGTRLSIL.

About this clonotype: The junction shows a germline mismatch at one end, possibly a read error. J is TRBJ2-3 and V is TRBV4-3; the match to TRBD1 covers 7 bases. The germline V gene encodes CDR1 LGHNA and CDR2 YSLEER. The CDR3 consists of 17 residues. CDR3 coding DNA: TGCGCCAGCAGCCAAGATGGGGACAGCGATTTCACAGGTACGCAGTATTTT. It specifies CASSQDGDSDFTGTQYF.

The sample holds many counts of this clonotype. The chain is built from TRBV12-3 or TRBV12-4 and TRBJ2-3; D not certain. Trimming shortened V by 1 base and J by 3 bases, and 8 bases separated the two germline ends. The CDR3 length is 14 residues. CDR3 sequence: CASSLGTPTDTQYF. The CDR3, as DNA: TGTGCCAGCAGTTTAGGGACGCCGACAGATACGCAGTATTTT.

This chain uses TRBV21-1 with TRBJ1-6. TRBV21-1 is designated a pseudogene. The CDR3 extends over 9 amino acids. CDR3 sequence reads: CAVVSPLHF. The CDR3 DNA reads TGTGCCGTTGTTTCACCCCTCCACTTT.

The chain couples TRBV9 to TRBJ2-7; D not resolved. Trimming stripped 0 bases from V and 4 bases from J, with 5 bases between. CDR3 length: 12 amino acids. From germline, CDR1 is SGDLS and CDR2 YYNGEE. The CDR3 nucleotides are TGTGCCAGCAGCGTAGGCAATTACGAGCAGTACTTC. This sequence encodes CASSVGNYEQYF.

This clonotype has at least ten counts. The gene calls are TRBV24-1 and TRBJ2-1, with a weak D call TRBD1 (6 bases). This CDR3 is built from 16 residues. The germline V and J ends were trimmed by 0 bases and 1 base, with 9 bases remaining between them. Germline CDR1 is KGHDR and CDR2 is SFDVKD. In DNA, the CDR3 is TGTGCCACCAGTGATTTGGGGGGCACGTCCTACAATGAGCAGTTCTTC. It translates to CATSDLGGTSYNEQFF.

The V and J genes are TRBV12-3 or TRBV12-4 and TRBJ2-3; the D gene is possibly TRBD1 (5 bases). Trimming shortened V by 5 bases and J by 1 base, and 10 bases separated the two germline ends. There are 14 residues in the CDR3. CDR3 coding DNA: TGTGCCAGCAGTCTCCCGACAGGCACAGATACGCAGTATTTT. Translation: CASSLPTGTDTQYF.

This clonotype occurred many times. The chain couples TRBV12-3 or TRBV12-4 to TRBJ1-5; D is possibly TRBD1 (5 bases). This CDR3 region has 13 residues. Deletions cut 3 bases from V and 4 bases from J, with 7 bases between. The CDR3 nucleotides read TGTGCCAGCAGTTTGACAGAGAATCAGCCCCAGCATTTT. This sequence encodes CASSLTENQPQHF.

The chain employs TRBV4-2 and TRBJ1-1, with D perhaps TRBD1 (5 bases). The CDR3 has 14 residues. CDR1 LGHNA and CDR2 YNFKEQ come from the germline V gene. V lost 1 base to trimming and J lost 3 bases, with 9 bases between them. DNA of the CDR3: TGTGCCAGCAGCCAAGGAGGGGTGGACACTGAAGCTTTCTTT. Amino acid sequence: CASSQGGVDTEAFF.

The V and J genes are TRBV4-2 and TRBJ2-1; 10 bases map to TRBD2. V was pared by 8 bases and J by 8 bases, with 12 bases of the junction left unmatched. Germline V CDR1 and CDR2: LGHNA, YNFKEQ. The CDR3 runs to 15 residues. DNA for the CDR3: TGTGCCAGCGGGCCTAGCGGGAGAGGAATGGATGAGCAGTTCTTC. It translates to CASGPSGRGMDEQFF.

This clonotype was seen more than once but under ten times. The V call is TRBV5-4, the J call TRBJ2-7; TRBD2 agrees at 9 bases. The CDR3 extends over 14 amino acids. Trimming at V came to 6 bases and at J to 3 bases, leaving 7 bases not matched to a gene. The germline V gene encodes CDR1 SGHNT and CDR2 YYREEE (reference sequence). In nucleotides, the CDR3 is TGTGCCAGCACCTTAGCGGGAGCCCACTACGAGCAGTACTTC. Its protein product is CASTLAGAHYEQYF.

V is TRBV6-1 and J is TRBJ2-5, with D possibly matching TRBD2 (5 bases). CDR3 length: 13 residues. CDR1 is MNHNS and CDR2 is SASEGT in the germline V gene. Trimming left V 6 bases short and J 7 bases short, with 15 bases between. DNA of the CDR3: TGTGCCAGCAGCCGACGACAAGGAGGGACCCAGTACTTC. Its protein is CASSRRQGGTQYF.

This clonotype occurred many times. The chain has TRBV12-3 or TRBV12-4 and TRBJ2-2; 7 nucleotides line up with TRBD2. V trimming: 7 bases; J trimming: 1 base; junction bases outside the gene matches: 6. CDR3 length: 15 amino acids. CDR3 nucleotide sequence: TGTGCCAGCACCCTCGGGGGGAAGAACACCGGGGAGCTGTTTTTT. Its translation: CASTLGGKNTGELFF.